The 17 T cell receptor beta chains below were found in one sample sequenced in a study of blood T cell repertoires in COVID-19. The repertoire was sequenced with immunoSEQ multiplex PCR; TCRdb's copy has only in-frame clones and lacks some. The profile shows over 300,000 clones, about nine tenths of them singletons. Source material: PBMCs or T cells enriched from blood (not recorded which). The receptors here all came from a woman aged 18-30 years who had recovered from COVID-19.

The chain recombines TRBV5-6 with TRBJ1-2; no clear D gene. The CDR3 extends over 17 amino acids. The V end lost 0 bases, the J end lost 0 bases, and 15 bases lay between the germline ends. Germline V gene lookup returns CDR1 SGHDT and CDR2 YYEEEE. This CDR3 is CASSLGSAYYANYGYTF. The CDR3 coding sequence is TGTGCCAGCAGCTTGGGTTCCGCCTACTACGCTAACTATGGCTACACCTTC.

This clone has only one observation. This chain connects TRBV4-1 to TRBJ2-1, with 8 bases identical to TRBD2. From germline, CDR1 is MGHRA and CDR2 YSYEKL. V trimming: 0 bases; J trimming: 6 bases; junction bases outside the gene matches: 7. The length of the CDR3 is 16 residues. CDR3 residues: CASSQDRGGSSNEQFF. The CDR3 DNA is TGCGCCAGCAGCCAAGATCGGGGGGGCTCAAGCAATGAGCAGTTCTTC.

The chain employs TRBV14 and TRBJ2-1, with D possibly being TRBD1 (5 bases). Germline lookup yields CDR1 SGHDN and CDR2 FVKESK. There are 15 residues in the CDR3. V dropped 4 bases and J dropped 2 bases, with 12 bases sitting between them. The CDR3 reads CASSPVQGPYNEQFF. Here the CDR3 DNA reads TGTGCCAGCAGCCCCGTTCAGGGCCCCTACAATGAGCAGTTCTTC.

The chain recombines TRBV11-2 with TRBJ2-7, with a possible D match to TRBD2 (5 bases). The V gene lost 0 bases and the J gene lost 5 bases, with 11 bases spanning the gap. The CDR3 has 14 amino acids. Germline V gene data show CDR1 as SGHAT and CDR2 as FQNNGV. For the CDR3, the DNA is TGTGCCAGCAGCTTAGAACCATCGGGAAACGAGCAGTACTTC. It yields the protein CASSLEPSGNEQYF.

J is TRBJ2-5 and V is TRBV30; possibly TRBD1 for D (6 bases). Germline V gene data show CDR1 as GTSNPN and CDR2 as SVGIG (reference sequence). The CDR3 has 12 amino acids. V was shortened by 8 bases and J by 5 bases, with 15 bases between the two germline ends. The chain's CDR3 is CARKNQGETQYF. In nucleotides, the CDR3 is TGTGCCCGGAAAAATCAGGGGGAGACCCAGTACTTC.

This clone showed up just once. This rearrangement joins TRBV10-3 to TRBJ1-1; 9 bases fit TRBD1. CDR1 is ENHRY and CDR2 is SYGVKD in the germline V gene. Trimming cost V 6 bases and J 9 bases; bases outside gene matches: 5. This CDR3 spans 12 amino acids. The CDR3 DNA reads TGTGCCATCAGCGGACAGGGGAACCAAGCTTTCTTT. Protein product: CAISGQGNQAFF.

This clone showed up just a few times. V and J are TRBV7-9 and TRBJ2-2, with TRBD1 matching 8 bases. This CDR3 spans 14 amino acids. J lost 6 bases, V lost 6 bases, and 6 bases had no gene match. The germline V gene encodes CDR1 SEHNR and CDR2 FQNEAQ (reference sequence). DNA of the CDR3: TGTGCCAGCAGAAATCAGGGGGCCTCCGGGGAGCTGTTTTTT. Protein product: CASRNQGASGELFF.

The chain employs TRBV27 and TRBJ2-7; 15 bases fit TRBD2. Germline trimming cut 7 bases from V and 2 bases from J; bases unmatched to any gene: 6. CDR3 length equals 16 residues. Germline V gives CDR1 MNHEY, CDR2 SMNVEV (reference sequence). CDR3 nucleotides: TGTGCCAGCAACGCCGGGACTAGCGGGGGGCCCTACGAGCAGTACTTC. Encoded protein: CASNAGTSGGPYEQYF.

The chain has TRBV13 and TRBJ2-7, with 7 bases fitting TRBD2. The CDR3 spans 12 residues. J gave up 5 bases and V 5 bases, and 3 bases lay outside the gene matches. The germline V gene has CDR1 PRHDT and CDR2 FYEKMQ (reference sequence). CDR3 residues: CASSPGTNEQYF. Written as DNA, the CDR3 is TGTGCCAGCAGCCCCGGGACTAACGAGCAGTACTTC.

The DNA for the CDR3 is TGTGCCAGCAGCCAAGAGCGAACAGGCAATTCACCCCTCCACTTT. It encodes CASSQERTGNSPLHF. The chain recombines TRBV14 with TRBJ1-6; tentatively, D is TRBD1 (5 bases). Deletions cut 0 bases from V and 7 bases from J, with 10 bases between. The CDR3 is 15 residues long. The germline V gene encodes CDR1 SGHDN and CDR2 FVKESK.

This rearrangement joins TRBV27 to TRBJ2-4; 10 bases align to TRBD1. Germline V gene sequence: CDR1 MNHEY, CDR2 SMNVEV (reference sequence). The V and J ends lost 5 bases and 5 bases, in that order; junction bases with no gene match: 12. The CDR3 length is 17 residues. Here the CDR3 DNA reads TGTGCCAGCAGTCTACTGCCGGGACAGGGGCCCGAAAACATTCAGTACTTC. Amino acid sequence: CASSLLPGQGPENIQYF.

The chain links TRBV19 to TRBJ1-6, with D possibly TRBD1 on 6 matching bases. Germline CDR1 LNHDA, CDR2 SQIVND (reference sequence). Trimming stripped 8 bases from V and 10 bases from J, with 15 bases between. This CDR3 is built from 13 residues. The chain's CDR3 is CASGQGIESPLHF. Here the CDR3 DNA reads TGTGCCAGTGGCCAGGGGATAGAATCACCCCTCCACTTT.

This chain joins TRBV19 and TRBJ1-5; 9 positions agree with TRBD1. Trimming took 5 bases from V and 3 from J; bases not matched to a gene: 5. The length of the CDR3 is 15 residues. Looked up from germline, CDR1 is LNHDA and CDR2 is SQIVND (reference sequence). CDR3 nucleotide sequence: TGTGCCAGTAGTTTACAGGGGGCTCCCAATCAGCCCCAGCATTTT. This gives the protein CASSLQGAPNQPQHF.

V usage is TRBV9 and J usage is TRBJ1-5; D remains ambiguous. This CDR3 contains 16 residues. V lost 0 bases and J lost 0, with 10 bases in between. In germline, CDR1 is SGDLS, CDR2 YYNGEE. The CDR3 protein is CASSVGGPSSNQPQHF. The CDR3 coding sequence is TGTGCCAGCAGCGTAGGAGGCCCAAGTAGCAATCAGCCCCAGCATTTT.

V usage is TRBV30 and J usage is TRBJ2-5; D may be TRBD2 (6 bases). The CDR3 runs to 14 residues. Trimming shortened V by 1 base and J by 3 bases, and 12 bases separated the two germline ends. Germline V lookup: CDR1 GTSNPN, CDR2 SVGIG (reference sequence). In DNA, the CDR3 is TGTGCCTGGAGTGCCCCCTGGGGGGAAGAGACCCAGTACTTC. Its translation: CAWSAPWGEETQYF.

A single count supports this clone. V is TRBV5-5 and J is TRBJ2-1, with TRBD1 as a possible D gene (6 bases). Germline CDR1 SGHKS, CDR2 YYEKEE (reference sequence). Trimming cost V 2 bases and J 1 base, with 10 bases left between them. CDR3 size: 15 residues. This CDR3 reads CASSFRTASYNEQFF. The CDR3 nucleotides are TGTGCCAGCAGCTTTCGGACAGCTTCCTACAATGAGCAGTTCTTC.

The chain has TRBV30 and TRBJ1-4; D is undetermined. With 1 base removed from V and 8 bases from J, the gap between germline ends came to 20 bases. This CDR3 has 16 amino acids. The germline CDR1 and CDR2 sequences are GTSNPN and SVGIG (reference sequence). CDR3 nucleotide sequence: TGTGCCTGGAGTGACCCGGGAGTGTGGGTTGGGGAAAAACTGTTTTTT. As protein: CAWSDPGVWVGEKLFF.